Included here is one T cell receptor beta chain sequence, with context. What it binds is not known. The data were taken from a study of Tregs in tolerant kidney transplant recipients. The CDR3 runs to 14 residues. J gave up 0 bases and V 8 bases, and 6 bases lay outside the gene matches. Germline V gives CDR1 MNHEY, CDR2 SVGAGI. Study observations and caveats: The small number of patients limits these findings pending further validation.

TCRdb's copy holds only in-frame clones and misses some; the assay was immunoSEQ multiplex PCR. The sample carries 110,000 or so clones, 90% recorded once. The sequence was collected from a human donor who received a combined kidney and bone marrow transplant. Material: CD4+ T cells from blood, obtained before the transplant. This sequence joins TRBV6-5 and TRBJ1-1; TRBD1 matches 7 bases. In DNA, the CDR3 is TGTGCCAGCCGGACAGGCGTTATGAACACTGAAGCTTTCTTT. Protein: CASRTGVMNTEAFF.